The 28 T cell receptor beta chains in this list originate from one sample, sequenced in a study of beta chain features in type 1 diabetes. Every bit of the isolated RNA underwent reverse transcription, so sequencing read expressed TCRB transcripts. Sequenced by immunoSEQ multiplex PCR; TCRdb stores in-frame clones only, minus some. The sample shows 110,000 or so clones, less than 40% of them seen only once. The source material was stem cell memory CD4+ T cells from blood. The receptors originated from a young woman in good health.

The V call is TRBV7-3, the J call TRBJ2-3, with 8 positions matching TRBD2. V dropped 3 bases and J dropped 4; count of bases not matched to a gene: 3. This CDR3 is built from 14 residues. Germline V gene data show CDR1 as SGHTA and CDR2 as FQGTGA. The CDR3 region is CASSFNGRADTQYF. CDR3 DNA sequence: TGTGCCAGCAGCTTTAACGGGAGGGCAGATACGCAGTATTTT.

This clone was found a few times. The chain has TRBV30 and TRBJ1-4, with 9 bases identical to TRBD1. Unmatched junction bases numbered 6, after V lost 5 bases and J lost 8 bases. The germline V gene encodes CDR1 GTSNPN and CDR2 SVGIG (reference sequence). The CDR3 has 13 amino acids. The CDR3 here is CAWAQGAREKLFF. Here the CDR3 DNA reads TGTGCCTGGGCACAGGGGGCTAGGGAAAAACTGTTTTTT.

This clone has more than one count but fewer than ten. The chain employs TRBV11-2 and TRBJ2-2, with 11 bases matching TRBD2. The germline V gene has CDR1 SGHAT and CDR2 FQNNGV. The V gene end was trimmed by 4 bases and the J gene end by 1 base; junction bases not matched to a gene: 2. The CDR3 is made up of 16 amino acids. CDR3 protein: CASSSGLAGNTGELFF. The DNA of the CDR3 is TGTGCCAGCAGCTCTGGACTAGCGGGGAACACCGGGGAGCTGTTTTTT. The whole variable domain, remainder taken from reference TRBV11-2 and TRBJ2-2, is EAGVAQSPRYKIIEKRQSVAFWCNPISGHATLYWYQQILGQGPKLLIQFQNNGVVDDSQLPKDRFSAERLKGVDSTLKIQPAKLEDSAVYLCASSSGLAGNTGELFFGEGSRLTVL.

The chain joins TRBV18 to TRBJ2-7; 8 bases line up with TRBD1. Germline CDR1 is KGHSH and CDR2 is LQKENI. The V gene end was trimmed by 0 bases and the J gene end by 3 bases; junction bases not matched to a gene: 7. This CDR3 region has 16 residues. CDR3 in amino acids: CASSPPTGTGSYEQYF. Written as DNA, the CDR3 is TGTGCCAGCTCACCACCGACCGGGACAGGTAGCTACGAGCAGTACTTC.

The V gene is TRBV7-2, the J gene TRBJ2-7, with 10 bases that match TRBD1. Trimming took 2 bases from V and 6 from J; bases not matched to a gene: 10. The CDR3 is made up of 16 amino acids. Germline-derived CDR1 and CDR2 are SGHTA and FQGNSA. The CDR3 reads CASSLTVGTGAPEQYF. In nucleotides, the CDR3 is TGTGCCAGCAGCTTAACAGTCGGGACAGGGGCTCCCGAGCAGTACTTC. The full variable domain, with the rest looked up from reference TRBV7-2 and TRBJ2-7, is GAGVSQSPSNKVTEKGKDVELRCDPISGHTALYWYRQSLGQGLEFLIYFQGNSAPDKSGLPSDRFSAERTGGSVSTLTIQRTQQEDSAVYLCASSLTVGTGAPEQYFGPGTRLTVT.

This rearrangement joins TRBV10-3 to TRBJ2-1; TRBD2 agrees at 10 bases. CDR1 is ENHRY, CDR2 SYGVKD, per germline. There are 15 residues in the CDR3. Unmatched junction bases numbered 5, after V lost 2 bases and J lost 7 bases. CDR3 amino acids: CAISERASGSNEQFF. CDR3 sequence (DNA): TGTGCCATCAGTGAGCGGGCTAGCGGGAGTAATGAGCAGTTCTTC.

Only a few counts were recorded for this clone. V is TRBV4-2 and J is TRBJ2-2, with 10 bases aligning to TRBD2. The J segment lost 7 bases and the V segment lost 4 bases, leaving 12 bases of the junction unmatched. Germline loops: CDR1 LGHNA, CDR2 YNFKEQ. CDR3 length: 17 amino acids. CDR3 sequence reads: CASSPPPSGSLGGELFF. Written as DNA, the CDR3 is TGTGCCAGCAGCCCCCCTCCTAGCGGGAGTCTTGGCGGGGAGCTGTTTTTT.

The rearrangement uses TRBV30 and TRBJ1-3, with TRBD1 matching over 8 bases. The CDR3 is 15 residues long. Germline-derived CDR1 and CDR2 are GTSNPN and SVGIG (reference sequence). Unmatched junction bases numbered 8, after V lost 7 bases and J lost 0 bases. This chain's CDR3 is CALTTGVLSGNTIYF. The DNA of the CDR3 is TGTGCCTTAACGACAGGGGTCCTCTCTGGAAACACCATATATTTT. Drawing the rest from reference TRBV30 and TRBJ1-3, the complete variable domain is SQTIHQWPATLVQPVGSPLSLECTVEGTSNPNLYWYRQAAGRGLQLLFYSVGIGQISSEVPQNLSASRPQDRQFILSSKKLLLSDSGFYLCALTTGVLSGNTIYFGEGSWLTVV.

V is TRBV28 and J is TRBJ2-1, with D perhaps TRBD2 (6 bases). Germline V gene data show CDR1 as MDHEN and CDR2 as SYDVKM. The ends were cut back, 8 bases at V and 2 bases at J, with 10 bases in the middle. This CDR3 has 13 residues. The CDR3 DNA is TGTGCCAGCGGGGGGACGCCCTACAATGAGCAGTTCTTC. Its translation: CASGGTPYNEQFF.

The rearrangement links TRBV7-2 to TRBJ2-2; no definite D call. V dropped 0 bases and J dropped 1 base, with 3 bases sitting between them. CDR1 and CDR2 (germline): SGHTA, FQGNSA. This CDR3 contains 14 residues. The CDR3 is CASSLARNTGELFF. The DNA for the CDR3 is TGTGCCAGCAGCTTAGCGCGGAACACCGGGGAGCTGTTTTTT.

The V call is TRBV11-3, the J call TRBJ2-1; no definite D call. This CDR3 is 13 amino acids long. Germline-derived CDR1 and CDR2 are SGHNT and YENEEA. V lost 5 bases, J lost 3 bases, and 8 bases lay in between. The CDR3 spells CASSLSGYNEQFF. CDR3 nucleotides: TGTGCCAGCAGCCTAAGTGGCTACAATGAGCAGTTCTTC.

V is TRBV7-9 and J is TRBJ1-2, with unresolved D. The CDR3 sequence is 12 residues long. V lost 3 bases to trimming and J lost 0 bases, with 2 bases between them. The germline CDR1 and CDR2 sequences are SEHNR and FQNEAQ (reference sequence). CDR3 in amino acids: CASSFSNYGYTF. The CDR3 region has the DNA TGTGCCAGCAGCTTCTCTAACTATGGCTACACCTTC.

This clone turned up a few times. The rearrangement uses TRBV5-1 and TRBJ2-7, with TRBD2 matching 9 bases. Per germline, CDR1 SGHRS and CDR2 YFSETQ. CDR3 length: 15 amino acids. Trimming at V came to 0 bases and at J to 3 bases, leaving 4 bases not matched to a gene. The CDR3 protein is CASSLVAGEDYEQYF. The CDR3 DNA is TGCGCCAGCAGCTTGGTAGCGGGAGAAGACTACGAGCAGTACTTC.

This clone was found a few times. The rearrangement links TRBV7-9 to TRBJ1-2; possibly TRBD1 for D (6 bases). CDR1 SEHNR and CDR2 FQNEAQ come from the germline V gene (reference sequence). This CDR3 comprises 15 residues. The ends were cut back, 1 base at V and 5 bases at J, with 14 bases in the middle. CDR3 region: CASSLGTGRTYGYTF. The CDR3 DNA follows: TGTGCCAGCAGCTTAGGTACAGGGCGGACTTATGGCTACACCTTC.

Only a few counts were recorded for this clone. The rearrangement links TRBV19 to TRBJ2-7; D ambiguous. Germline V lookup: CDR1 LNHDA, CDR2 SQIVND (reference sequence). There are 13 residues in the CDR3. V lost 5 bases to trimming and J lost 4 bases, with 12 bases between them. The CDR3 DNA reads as TGTGCCAGTAGTCGAGACAACCTATACGAGCAGTACTTC. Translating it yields CASSRDNLYEQYF.

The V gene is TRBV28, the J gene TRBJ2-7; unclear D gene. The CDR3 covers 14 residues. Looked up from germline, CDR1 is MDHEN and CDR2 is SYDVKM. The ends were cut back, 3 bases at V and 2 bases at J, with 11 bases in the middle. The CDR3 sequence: CASSFQVQTYEQYF. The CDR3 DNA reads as TGTGCCAGCAGTTTTCAGGTACAGACCTACGAGCAGTACTTC. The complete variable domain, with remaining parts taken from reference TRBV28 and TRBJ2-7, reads DVKVTQSSRYLVKRTGEKVFLECVQDMDHENMFWYRQDPGLGLRLIYFSYDVKMKEKGDIPEGYSVSREKKERFSLILESASTNQTSMYLCASSFQVQTYEQYFGPGTRLTVT.

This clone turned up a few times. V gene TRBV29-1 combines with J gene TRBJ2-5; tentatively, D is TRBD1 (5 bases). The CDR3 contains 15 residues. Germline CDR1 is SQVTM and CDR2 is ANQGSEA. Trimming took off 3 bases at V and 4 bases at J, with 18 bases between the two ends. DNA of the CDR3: TGCAGCGTTGACGGATCGCAGGGCAACGGAGAGACCCAGTACTTC. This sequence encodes CSVDGSQGNGETQYF.

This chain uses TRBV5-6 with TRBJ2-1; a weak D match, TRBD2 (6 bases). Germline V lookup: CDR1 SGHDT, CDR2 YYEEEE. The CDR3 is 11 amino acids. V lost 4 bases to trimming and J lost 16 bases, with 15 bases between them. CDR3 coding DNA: TGTGCCAGCAGCGCCAGTGGGGGACTTTTCTTC. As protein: CASSASGGLFF.

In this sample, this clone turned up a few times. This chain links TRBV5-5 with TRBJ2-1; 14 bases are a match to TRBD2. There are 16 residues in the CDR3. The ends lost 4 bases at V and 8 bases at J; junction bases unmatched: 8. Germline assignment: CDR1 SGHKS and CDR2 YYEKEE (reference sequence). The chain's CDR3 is CASSLGLAGGLYEQFF. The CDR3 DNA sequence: TGTGCCAGCAGCCTAGGACTAGCGGGAGGATTGTATGAGCAGTTCTTC.

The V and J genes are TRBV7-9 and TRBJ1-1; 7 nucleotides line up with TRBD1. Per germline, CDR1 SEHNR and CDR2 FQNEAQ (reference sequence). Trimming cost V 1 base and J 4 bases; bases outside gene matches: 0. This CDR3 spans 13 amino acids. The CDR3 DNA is TGTGCCAGCAGCTTAGACAGGGGCACTGAAGCTTTCTTT. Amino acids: CASSLDRGTEAFF.

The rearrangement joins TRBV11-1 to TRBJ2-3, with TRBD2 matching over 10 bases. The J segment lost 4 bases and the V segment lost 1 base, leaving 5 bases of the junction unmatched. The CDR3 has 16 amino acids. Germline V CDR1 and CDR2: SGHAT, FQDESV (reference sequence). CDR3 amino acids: CASSLVLAGVADTQYF. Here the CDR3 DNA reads TGTGCCAGCAGCTTAGTTCTAGCGGGAGTGGCAGATACGCAGTATTTT.

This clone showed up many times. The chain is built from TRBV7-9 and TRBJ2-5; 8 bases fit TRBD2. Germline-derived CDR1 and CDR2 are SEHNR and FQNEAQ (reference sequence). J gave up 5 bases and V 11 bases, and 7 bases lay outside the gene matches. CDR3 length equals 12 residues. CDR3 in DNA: TGTGCCGGAAGCGGGAGTGTTGAGACCCAGTACTTC. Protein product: CAGSGSVETQYF.

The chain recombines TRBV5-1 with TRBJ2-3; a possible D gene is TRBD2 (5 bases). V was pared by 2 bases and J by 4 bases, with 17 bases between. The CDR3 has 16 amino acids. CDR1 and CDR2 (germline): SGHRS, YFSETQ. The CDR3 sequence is CASSLTAAGRPDTQYF. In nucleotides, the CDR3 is TGCGCCAGCAGCTTAACAGCGGCCGGGCGTCCAGATACGCAGTATTTT.

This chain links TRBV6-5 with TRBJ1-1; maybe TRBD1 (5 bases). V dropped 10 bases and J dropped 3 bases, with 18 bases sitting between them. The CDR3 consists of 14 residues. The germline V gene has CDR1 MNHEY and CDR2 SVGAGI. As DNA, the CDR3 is TGTGCCATCGGACGGAGGCGGGGGGACACTGAAGCTTTCTTT. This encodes CAIGRRRGDTEAFF.

DNA for the CDR3: TGTGCCAGCAGCATGACGGGATCCAACTATGGCTACACCTTC. Translating gives CASSMTGSNYGYTF. The chain combines TRBV7-2 with TRBJ1-2; D not certain. The CDR3 is 14 amino acids. Germline values: CDR1 SGHTA, CDR2 FQGNSA. V gave up 5 bases and J gave up 2 bases, with 12 bases separating them.

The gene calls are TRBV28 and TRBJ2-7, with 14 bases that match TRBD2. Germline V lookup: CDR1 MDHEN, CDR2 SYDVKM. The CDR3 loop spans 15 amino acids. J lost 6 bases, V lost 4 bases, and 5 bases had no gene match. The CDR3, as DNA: TGTGCCAGCAGTTCTTCCGGGACTAGCGGGGGCGAGCAGTACTTC. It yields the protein CASSSSGTSGGEQYF.

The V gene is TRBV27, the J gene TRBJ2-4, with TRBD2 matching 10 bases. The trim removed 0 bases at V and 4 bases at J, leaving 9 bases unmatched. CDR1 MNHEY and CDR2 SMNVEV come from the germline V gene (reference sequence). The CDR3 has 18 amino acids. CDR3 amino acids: CASSLSRLAGVLKNIQYF. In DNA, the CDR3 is TGTGCCAGCAGTTTATCAAGGCTAGCGGGAGTACTGAAAAACATTCAGTACTTC.

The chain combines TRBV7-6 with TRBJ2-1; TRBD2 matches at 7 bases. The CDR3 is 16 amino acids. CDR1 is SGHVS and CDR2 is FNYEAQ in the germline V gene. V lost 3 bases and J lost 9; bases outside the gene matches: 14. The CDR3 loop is CASSFRAGPRNTEQFF. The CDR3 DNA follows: TGTGCCAGCAGCTTTAGAGCGGGGCCCCGGAACACTGAGCAGTTCTTC.